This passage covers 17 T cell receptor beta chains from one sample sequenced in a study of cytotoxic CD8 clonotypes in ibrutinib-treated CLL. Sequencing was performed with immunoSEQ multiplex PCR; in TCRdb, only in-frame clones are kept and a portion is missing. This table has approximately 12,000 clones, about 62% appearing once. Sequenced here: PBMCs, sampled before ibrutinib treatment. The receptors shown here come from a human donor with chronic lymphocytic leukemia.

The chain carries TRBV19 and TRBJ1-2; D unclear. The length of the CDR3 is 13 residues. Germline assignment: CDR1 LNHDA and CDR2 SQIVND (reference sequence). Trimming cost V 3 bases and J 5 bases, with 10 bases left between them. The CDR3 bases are TGTGCCAGTAGTATCCAGCTGACTTATGGCTACACCTTC. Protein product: CASSIQLTYGYTF.

The CDR3 loop is CSVAPTGGNQPQHF. CDR3 DNA sequence: TGCAGCGTCGCCCCGACAGGGGGCAATCAGCCCCAGCATTTT. This chain joins TRBV29-1 and TRBJ1-5, with 8 bases fitting TRBD1. The CDR3 covers 14 residues. CDR1 is SQVTM and CDR2 is ANQGSEA in the germline V gene. Losses at the gene ends were 6 bases for V and 2 bases for J; bases not matched to a gene: 6.

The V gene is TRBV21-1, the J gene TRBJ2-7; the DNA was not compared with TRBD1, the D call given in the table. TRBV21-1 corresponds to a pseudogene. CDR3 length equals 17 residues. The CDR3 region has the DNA TGTGCCAGCAGCAAAGTTCTAACCCCGGGACAGAAGTACGAGCAGTACTTC. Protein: CASSKVLTPGQKYEQYF.

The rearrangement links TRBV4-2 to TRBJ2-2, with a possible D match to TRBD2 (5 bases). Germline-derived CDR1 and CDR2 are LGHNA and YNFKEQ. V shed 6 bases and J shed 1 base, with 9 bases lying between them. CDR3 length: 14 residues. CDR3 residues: CASRREQNTGELFF. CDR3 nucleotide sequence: TGTGCCAGCAGGAGGGAACAGAACACCGGGGAGCTGTTTTTT.

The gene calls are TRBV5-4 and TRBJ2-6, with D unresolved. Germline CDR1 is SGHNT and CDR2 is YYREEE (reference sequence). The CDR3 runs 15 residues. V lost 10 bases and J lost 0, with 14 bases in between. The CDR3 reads CAASIRASGANVLTF. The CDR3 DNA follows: TGTGCCGCCTCCATTAGAGCCTCTGGGGCCAACGTCCTGACTTTC.

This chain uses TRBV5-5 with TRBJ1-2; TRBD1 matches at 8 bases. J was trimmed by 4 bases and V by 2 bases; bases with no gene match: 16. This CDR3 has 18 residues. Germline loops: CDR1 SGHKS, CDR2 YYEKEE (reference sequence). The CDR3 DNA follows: TGTGCCAGCAGCTTATCGGGTTCCGGACAGGGTAGGGGCTATGGCTACACCTTC. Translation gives CASSLSGSGQGRGYGYTF.

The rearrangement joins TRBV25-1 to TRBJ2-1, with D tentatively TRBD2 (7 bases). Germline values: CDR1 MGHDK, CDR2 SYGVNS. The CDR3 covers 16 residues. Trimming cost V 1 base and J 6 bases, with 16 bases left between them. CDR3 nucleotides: TGTGCCAGCAGTGAATTCGGAGGGGGGGCCTTCAATGAGCAGTTCTTC. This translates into CASSEFGGGAFNEQFF.

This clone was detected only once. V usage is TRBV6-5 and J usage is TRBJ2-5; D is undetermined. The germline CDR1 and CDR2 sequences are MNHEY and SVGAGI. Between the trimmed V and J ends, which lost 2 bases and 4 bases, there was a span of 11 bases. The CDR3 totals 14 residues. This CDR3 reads CASSYVGTGETQYF. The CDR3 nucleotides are TGTGCCAGCAGTTACGTGGGTACCGGAGAGACCCAGTACTTC.

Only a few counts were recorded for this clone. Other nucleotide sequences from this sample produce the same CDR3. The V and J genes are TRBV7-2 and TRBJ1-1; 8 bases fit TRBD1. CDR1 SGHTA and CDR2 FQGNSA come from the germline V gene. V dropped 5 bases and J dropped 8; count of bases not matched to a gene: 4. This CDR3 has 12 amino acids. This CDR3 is CASSLGTGEAFF. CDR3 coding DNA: TGTGCCAGCAGCCTCGGGACAGGAGAAGCTTTCTTT.

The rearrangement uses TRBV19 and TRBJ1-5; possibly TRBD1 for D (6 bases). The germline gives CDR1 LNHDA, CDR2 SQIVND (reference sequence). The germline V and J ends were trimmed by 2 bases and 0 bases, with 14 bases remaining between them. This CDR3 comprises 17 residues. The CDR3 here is CASSIMGALYSNQPQHF. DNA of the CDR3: TGTGCCAGTAGTATAATGGGGGCTCTCTATAGCAATCAGCCCCAGCATTTT. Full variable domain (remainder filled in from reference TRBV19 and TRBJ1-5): DGGITQSPKYLFRKEGQNVTLSCEQNLNHDAMYWYRQDPGQGLRLIYYSQIVNDFQKGDIAEGYSVSREKKESFPLTVTSAQKNPTAFYLCASSIMGALYSNQPQHFGDGTRLSIL.

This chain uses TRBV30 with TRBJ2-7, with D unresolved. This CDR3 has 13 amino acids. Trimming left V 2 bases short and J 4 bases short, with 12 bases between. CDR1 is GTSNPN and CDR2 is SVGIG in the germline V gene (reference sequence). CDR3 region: CAWSSGHGYEQYF. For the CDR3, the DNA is TGTGCCTGGAGTAGTGGGCACGGTTACGAGCAGTACTTC.

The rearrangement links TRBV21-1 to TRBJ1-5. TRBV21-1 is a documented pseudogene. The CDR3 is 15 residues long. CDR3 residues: CASSKRDGVNQPQHF. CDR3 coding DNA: TGTGCCAGCAGCAAACGAGATGGGGTCAATCAGCCCCAGCATTTT.

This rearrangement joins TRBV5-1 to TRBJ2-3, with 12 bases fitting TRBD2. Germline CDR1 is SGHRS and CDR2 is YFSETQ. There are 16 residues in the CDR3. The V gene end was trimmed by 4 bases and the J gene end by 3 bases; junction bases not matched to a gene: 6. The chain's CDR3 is CASSLTSGGRTDTQYF. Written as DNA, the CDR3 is TGCGCCAGCAGCCTAACTAGCGGGGGGAGGACAGATACGCAGTATTTT.

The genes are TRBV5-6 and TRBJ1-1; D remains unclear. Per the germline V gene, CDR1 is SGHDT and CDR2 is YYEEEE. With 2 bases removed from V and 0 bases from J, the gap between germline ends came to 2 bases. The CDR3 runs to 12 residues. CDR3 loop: CASSFLNTEAFF. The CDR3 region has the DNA TGTGCCAGCAGCTTCTTGAACACTGAAGCTTTCTTT.

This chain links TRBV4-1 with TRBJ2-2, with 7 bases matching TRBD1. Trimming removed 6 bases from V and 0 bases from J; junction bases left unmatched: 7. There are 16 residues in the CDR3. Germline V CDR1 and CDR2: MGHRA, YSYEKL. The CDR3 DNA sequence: TGCGCCAGCAGACAGGGGCCTGTCGCGAACACCGGGGAGCTGTTTTTT. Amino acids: CASRQGPVANTGELFF.

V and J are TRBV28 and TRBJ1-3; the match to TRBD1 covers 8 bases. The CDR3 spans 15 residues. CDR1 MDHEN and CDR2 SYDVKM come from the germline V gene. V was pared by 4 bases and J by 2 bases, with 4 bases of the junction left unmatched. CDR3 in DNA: TGTGCCAGCAGTTCTACAGGGGGTCCTGGAAACACCATATATTTT. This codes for CASSSTGGPGNTIYF. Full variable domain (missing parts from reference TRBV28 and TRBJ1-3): DVKVTQSSRYLVKRTGEKVFLECVQDMDHENMFWYRQDPGLGLRLIYFSYDVKMKEKGDIPEGYSVSREKKERFSLILESASTNQTSMYLCASSSTGGPGNTIYFGEGSWLTVV.

The CDR3 nucleotides are TGTGCCAGCAGCGTAGCGGGACTAGCGGGCAATGAGCAGTTCTTC. Translation: CASSVAGLAGNEQFF. This chain links TRBV9 with TRBJ2-1, with 12 bases that match TRBD2. Germline loops: CDR1 SGDLS, CDR2 YYNGEE. V lost 0 bases to trimming and J lost 6 bases; unmatched junction nucleotides: 1. The CDR3 covers 15 residues.